Listed below are T cell receptor beta chains from one sample, sequenced in a study of blood T cell repertoires in COVID-19. Assay: immunoSEQ multiplex PCR; the TCRdb copy retains only in-frame clones and omits some. This sample has about 270,000 clones, with about 80% found just once. The material sequenced was peripheral blood. These receptor sequences come from a woman aged 45-59 years who had recovered from COVID-19. CDR3s include the opening cysteine and the closing phenylalanine or tryptophan. A D gene is named only where the DNA matches it firmly. Expanded clones are given a class, and other clones once, few, many or no size at all.

>TRBJ2-6|TRBV6-5|TRBD1|NA
TGTGTCTGGACAGGCCCAATCTCTGGGGCCAACGTCCTGACTTTC
CVWTGPISGANVLTF
>TRBJ1-2|TRBV4-1|NA|few
TGCGCCAGCAGCCAAGGTTCCGGGGAGGGGGTTTATGGCTACACCTTC
CASSQGSGEGVYGYTF
>TRBJ2-7|TRBV6-5|TRBD1|NA
TGTGCCGCCGGGACAGGGGTCTACGAGCAGTACTTC
CAAGTGVYEQYF
>TRBJ1-1|TRBV12-3/TRBV12-4|NA|NA
TGTGCCAGCATAATAGGGGTGAACACTGAAGCTTTCTTT
CASIIGVNTEAFF
>TRBJ1-2|TRBV28|TRBD1|NA
TGTGCCAGCTCCCCAGGACAGGGTGGTGGCTACACCTTC
CASSPGQGGGYTF
>TRBJ1-5|TRBV2|TRBD1|few
TGTGCCAGCAGTGAGGACGAGGGGGCGAGCAATCAGCCCCAGCATTTT
CASSEDEGASNQPQHF
>TRBJ2-1|TRBV7-3|NA|NA
TGTGCCAGCAGCTCCGGGGTTGCTCTCTACAATGAGCAGTTCTTC
CASSSGVALYNEQFF
>TRBJ1-3|TRBV9|NA|NA
TGTGCCAGCAGCGTAGGTTTAGATTCGCTGTCTGGAAACACCATATATTTT
CASSVGLDSLSGNTIYF
>TRBJ2-1|TRBV19|TRBD1|NA
TGTGCCAGTAGTAGAAGCTCACAGGGGGCGGATGAGCAGTTCTTC
CASSRSSQGADEQFF
>TRBJ1-2|TRBV7-8|NA|NA
TGTGCCAGCAGCAGAGGAGACCCAGGTTATGGCTACACCTTC
CASSRGDPGYGYTF
>TRBJ2-5|TRBV5-1|NA|NA
TGCGCCAGCAGCTTGGATGGGGGGGCTGTTTCAGAGACCCAGTACTTC
CASSLDGGAVSETQYF
>TRBJ2-3|TRBV5-6|NA|NA
TGTGCCAGCAGCTTGTATGGACAGACCACTAGCACAGATACGCAGTATTTT
CASSLYGQTTSTDTQYF
>TRBJ1-2|TRBV5-6|NA|once
TGTGCCAGCAGCCCGAACCCGACAGGACGGTCCTATGGCTACACCTTC
CASSPNPTGRSYGYTF
>TRBJ1-3|TRBV19|NA|NA
TGTGCCAGTAGTAGCTCCTCGCGAGCGGGCAGAAACACCATATATTTT
CASSSSSRAGRNTIYF
>TRBJ1-4|TRBV6-1|TRBD1|NA
TGTGCCAGCAGTGAAATGGGACAGGGGTGGGAAAAACTGTTTTTT
CASSEMGQGWEKLFF
>TRBJ2-3|TRBV15|TRBD2|NA
TGTGCCACCAGCAGAGTCAGGTCGACTAGCGGATATAGCACAGATACGCAGTATTTT
CATSRVRSTSGYSTDTQYF
>TRBJ2-3|TRBV3-1/TRBV3-2|NA|NA
TGTGCCAGCAGCAATAGGGGGGGGTACACAGATACGCAGTATTTT
CASSNRGGYTDTQYF
>TRBJ1-6|TRBV6-6|TRBD1|NA
TGTGCCACCCGACAGGGGGCGGGTAATTCACCCCTCCACTTT
CATRQGAGNSPLHF
>TRBJ2-2|TRBV3-1/TRBV3-2|TRBD2|NA
TGTGCCAGCAGCCAATCCAGCGGGAGTTTCACCGGGGAGCTGTTTTTT
CASSQSSGSFTGELFF
>TRBJ2-4|TRBV6-1|TRBD1|NA
TGTGCCAGCAGTCCCCAGGACAGGGGCGGAAACATTCAGTACTTC
CASSPQDRGGNIQYF
>TRBJ2-1|TRBV5-1|NA|NA
TGCGCCAGCAGCTTGGATCGGGGGGCAAGAAACAATGAGCAGTTCTTC
CASSLDRGARNNEQFF
>TRBJ2-5|TRBV6-1|NA|NA
TGTGCCAGCAGTCCAGACTACCAAGAGACCCAGTACTTC
CASSPDYQETQYF
>TRBJ2-1|TRBV7-2|TRBD2|NA
TGTGCCAGCAGCTTAGGGCTAGCGGGGGGAGATGAGCAGTTCTTC
CASSLGLAGGDEQFF
>TRBJ1-1|TRBV2|NA|NA
TGTGCCAGCAGTGACCTGGGGGGAGGCACTGAAGCTTTCTTT
CASSDLGGGTEAFF
>TRBJ2-2|TRBV12-3/TRBV12-4|NA|NA
TGTGCCAGCAGTTTACGAGAGGGGGAGCTGTTTTTT
CASSLREGELFF
>TRBJ2-2|TRBV11-2|TRBD2|NA
TGTGCCAGCAGTTTTCGGACTAGCGGGGGGGCGAACACCGGGGAGCTGTTTTTT
CASSFRTSGGANTGELFF
>TRBJ2-1|TRBV6-2/TRBV6-3|TRBD2|NA
TGTGCCAGCAGTTCCGGGACTAGCGGGATCAATGAGCAGTTCTTC
CASSSGTSGINEQFF
>TRBJ1-1|TRBV19|TRBD1|NA
TGTGCCAGTAGTTTAAGGACAGGTTCAATGGACACTGAAGCTTTCTTT
CASSLRTGSMDTEAFF
>TRBJ2-3|TRBV7-2|NA|NA
TGTGCCAGCAGCTTCCCGGAGAGATCAGATACGCAGTATTTT
CASSFPERSDTQYF
>TRBJ2-1|TRBV15|TRBD2|once
TGTGCCACCAGCGGGCCCACTAGCGGGAGAGGTAATGAGCAGTTCTTC
CATSGPTSGRGNEQFF
>TRBJ2-2|TRBV6-2/TRBV6-3|TRBD1|NA
TGTGCCAGCAGTTACCGGGGGACAGGGGGGACCGGGGAGCTGTTTTTT
CASSYRGTGGTGELFF
>TRBJ2-1|TRBV27|TRBD1|NA
TGTGCCAGCAGACAGGGACAGACGACTACCTACAATGAGCAGTTCTTC
CASRQGQTTTYNEQFF
>TRBJ2-6|TRBV19|NA|NA
TGTGCCAGTAGTATATGGGGGCATATAGGCTCTGGGGCCAACGTCCTGACTTTC
CASSIWGHIGSGANVLTF
>TRBJ2-6|TRBV18|NA|NA
TGTGCCAGCTCGAGTACGTCTGGGGCCAACGTCCTGACTTTC
CASSSTSGANVLTF
>TRBJ2-2|TRBV28|NA|few
TGTGCCAGCAGTTTACTGGGGGACACTACCGGGGAGCTGTTTTTT
CASSLLGDTTGELFF
>TRBJ2-7|TRBV4-2|NA|NA
TGTGCCAGCAGCCAAGATAGAGGGGAGCAGTACTTC
CASSQDRGEQYF
>TRBJ1-2|TRBV18|TRBD1|NA
TGTGCCAGCTCACCATACCCGGGACAGTCGTTTAACTATGGCTACACCTTC
CASSPYPGQSFNYGYTF
>TRBJ1-1|TRBV9|TRBD1|NA
TGTGCCAGCAGCGTAGAGGAGGGGGCGGCTGAAGCTTTCTTT
CASSVEEGAAEAFF
>TRBJ1-4|TRBV11-2|TRBD1|NA
TGTGCCAGCAGCTTAGGGACAGGGGATAGTGAAAAACTGTTTTTT
CASSLGTGDSEKLFF
>TRBJ2-3|TRBV11-2|NA|NA
TGTGCCAGCAGCTTATATCCCACAGATACGCAGTATTTT
CASSLYPTDTQYF
>TRBJ2-7|TRBV6-5|NA|NA
TGTGCCAGCAGTTACGGGCCCCGAAGGTACGAGCAGTACTTC
CASSYGPRRYEQYF
>TRBJ2-1|TRBV9|TRBD2|NA
TGTGCCAGCAGCGCAACCTCTAGCGGGGTCAATGAGCAGTTCTTC
CASSATSSGVNEQFF
>TRBJ1-2|TRBV7-2|TRBD1|few
TGTGCCAGCAGCACCGGACAGGGGAGTTTACGCGGCTACACCTTC
CASSTGQGSLRGYTF
>TRBJ2-7|TRBV28|NA|NA
TGTGCCAGCAGTCAATCCGGGTTCGGGTACGAGCAGTACTTC
CASSQSGFGYEQYF
>TRBJ1-5|TRBV6-2/TRBV6-3|NA|NA
TGTGCCAGCAGTTACTCGTCCCGCCAGCATGGAGGAGGGAATCAGCCCCAGCATTTT
CASSYSSRQHGGGNQPQHF
>TRBJ2-2|TRBV9|TRBD2|few
TGTGCCAGCAGCTTTAGCGGGGGAGATCCCGGGGAGCTGTTTTTT
CASSFSGGDPGELFF
>TRBJ1-2|TRBV28|TRBD1|NA
TGTGCCAGCAAGACAGGGGGGCTCGACGGCTACACCTTC
CASKTGGLDGYTF
>TRBJ2-2|TRBV23-1|NA|once
TGCGCCAGCAGTCAATCGACGGACAGAGGCACCGGGGAGCTGTTTTTT
CASSQSTDRGTGELFF
>TRBJ2-7|TRBV5-4|TRBD2|NA
TGTGCCAGCAGCCCCCCGGGACTAGCGGGTGTACGGCAGTACTTC
CASSPPGLAGVRQYF
>TRBJ1-2|TRBV21-1|NA|NA
TGTGCCAGCAGCAAAGTGGGGGACAGGGTGGTCTATGGCTACACCTTC
CASSKVGDRVVYGYTF
>TRBJ1-5|TRBV23-1|TRBD1|few
TGCGCCAGCAGTAACGGGAGGGGGCGCGGGAGCAATCAGCCCCAGCATTTT
CASSNGRGRGSNQPQHF
>TRBJ2-3|TRBV3-1/TRBV3-2|TRBD2|NA
TGTGCCAGCAGCCAAGATCTAGCGGGGGCCAGGACGCAGTATTTT
CASSQDLAGARTQYF
>TRBJ2-7|TRBV21-1|NA|NA
TGTGCCAGCAGCAAAACCGGGACTAGCTCCTACGAGCAGTACTTC
CASSKTGTSSYEQYF
>TRBJ2-3|TRBV10-2|NA|NA
TGCGCCAGCCTCTCTTGGGGCGGGGAGCAAGATACGCAGTATTTT
CASLSWGGEQDTQYF